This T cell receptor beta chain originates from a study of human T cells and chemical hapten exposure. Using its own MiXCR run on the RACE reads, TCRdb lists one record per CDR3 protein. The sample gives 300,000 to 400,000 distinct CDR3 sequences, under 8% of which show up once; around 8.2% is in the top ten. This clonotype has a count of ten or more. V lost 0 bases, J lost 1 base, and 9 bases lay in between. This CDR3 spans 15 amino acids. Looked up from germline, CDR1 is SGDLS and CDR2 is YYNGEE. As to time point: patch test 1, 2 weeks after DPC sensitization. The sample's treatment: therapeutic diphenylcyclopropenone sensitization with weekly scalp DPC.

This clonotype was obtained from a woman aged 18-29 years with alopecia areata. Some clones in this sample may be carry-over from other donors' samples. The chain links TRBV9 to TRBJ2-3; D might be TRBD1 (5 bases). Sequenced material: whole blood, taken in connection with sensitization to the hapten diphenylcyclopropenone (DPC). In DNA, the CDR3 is TGTGCCAGCAGCGTAGAAGGGGCCGGCACAGATACGCAGTATTTT. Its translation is CASSVEGAGTDTQYF.